The TCR beta chain described here comes from a study of T cells in Graves' hyperthyroidism and ophthalmopathy. Researchers amplified the TCR beta CDR3 regions from RNA transcripts. The primer set for the first-round RT-PCR of the TCR CDR3 was HTBI. TCRdb re-derived calls from the multiplex PCR reads in MiXCR, one entry per CDR3 protein. The sample includes hundreds of thousands of distinct CDR3 sequences, approximately 15% of them seen just once. CDR1 is SGHVS, CDR2 FQNEAQ, per germline. The CDR3 runs to 14 residues. V lost 1 base and J 7 bases, leaving 13 bases between the germline ends. This clonotype was observed a handful of times.

Sequencing input: blood. The clonotype comes from a woman in her late teens or twenties with Graves' hyperthyroidism. The gene calls are TRBV7-8 and TRBJ1-2; D remains unclear. In DNA form, the CDR3 reads TGTGCCAGCAGCTTAGTTCCCCCTCCCGCTGGCTACACCTTC. It codes for CASSLVPPPAGYTF.